This T cell receptor (beta chain) was found in a study of T cell repertoires in cytomegalovirus infection. Overall study: HLA-B-restricted CMV epitopes that are well studied, plus recently identified HLA-C-restricted ones, were used by the study. Evidence of both CMV infection and a matching HLA type came from public TCR beta signatures. Study observations and caveats: Carriers of CMV and the relevant HLA type were discriminated by public TCR beta frequency. Dominating the ex vivo response were HLA-C-restricted CMV-specific TCR beta clonotypes.

One entry per CDR3 protein results from TCRdb running MiXCR on the reads. The table lists under 850,000 distinct CDR3 sequences, approximately 33% of them singletons. The table lists this clonotype with many counts. Its antigen is not known. The sample here was cultured PBMCs, taken from culture after CMV antigen stimulation. The sequence was obtained from a human donor in good health (CMV status not recorded). Some clones in this sample may be carry-over from other donors' samples.

Written as DNA, the CDR3 is TGTGCCAGCAGCTCGACTGCTGGAGAGACCCAGTACTTC. It encodes CASSSTAGETQYF. The gene calls are TRBV7-2 and TRBJ2-5; D is undetermined. V was shortened by 4 bases and J by 4 bases, with 10 bases between the two germline ends. Germline V gives CDR1 SGHTA, CDR2 FQGNSA. The CDR3 runs 13 residues.